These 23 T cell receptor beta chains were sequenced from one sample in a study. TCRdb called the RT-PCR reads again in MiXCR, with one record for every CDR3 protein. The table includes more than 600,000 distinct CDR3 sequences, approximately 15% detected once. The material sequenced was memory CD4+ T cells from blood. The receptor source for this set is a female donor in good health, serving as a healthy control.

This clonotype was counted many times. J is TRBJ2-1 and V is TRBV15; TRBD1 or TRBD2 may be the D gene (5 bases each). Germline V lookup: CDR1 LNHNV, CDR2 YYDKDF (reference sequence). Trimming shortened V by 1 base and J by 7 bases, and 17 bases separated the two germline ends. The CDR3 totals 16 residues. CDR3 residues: CATSRATTRGLNEQFF. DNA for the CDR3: TGTGCCACCAGCAGAGCCACTACCCGGGGCCTAAATGAGCAGTTCTTC.

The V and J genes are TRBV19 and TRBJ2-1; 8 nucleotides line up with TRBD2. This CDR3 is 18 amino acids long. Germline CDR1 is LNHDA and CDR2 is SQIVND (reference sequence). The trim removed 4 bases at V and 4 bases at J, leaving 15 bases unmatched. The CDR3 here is CASSRTAGGSGGYNEQFF. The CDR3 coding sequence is TGTGCCAGTAGTAGGACCGCTGGGGGGAGCGGGGGATACAATGAGCAGTTCTTC.

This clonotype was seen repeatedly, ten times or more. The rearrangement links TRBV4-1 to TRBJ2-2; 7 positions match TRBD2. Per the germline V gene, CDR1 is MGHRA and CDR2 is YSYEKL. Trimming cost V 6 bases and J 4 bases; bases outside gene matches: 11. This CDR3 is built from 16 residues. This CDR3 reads CASSKGASGLTGELFF. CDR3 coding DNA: TGCGCCAGCAGTAAAGGGGCTAGCGGCCTCACCGGGGAGCTGTTTTTT.

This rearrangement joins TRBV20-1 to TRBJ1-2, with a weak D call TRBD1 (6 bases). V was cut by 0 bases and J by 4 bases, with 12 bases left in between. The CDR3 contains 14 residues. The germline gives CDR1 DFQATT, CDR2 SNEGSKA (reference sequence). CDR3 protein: CSARDHQGPYGYTF. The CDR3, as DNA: TGCAGTGCTAGAGACCACCAGGGGCCCTATGGCTACACCTTC.

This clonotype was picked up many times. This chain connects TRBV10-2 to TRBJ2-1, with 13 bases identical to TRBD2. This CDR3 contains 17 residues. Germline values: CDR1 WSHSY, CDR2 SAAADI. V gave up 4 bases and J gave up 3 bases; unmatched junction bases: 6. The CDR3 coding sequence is TGCGCCAGCAGTGGGGGACTAGCGGGGCAGGGCTACAATGAGCAGTTCTTC. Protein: CASSGGLAGQGYNEQFF.

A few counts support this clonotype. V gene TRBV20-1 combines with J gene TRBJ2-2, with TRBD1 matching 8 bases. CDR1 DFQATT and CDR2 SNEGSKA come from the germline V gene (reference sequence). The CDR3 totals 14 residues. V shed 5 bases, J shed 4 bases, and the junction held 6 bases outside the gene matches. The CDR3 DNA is TGCAGTGCTCTTTCGGACAGGGCCACCGGGGAGCTGTTTTTT. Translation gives CSALSDRATGELFF.

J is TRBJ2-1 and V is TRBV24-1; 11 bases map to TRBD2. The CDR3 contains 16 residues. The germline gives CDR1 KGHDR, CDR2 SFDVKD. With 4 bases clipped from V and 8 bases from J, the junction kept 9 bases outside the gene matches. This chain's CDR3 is CATSDIAGGLMDEQFF. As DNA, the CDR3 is TGTGCCACCAGTGACATAGCGGGGGGGTTGATGGATGAGCAGTTCTTC.

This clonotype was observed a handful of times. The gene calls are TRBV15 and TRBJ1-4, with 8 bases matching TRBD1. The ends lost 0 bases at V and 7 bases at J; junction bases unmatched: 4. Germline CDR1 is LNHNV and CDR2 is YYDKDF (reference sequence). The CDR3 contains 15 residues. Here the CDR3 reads CATSRELGQGEKLFF. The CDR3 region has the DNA TGTGCCACCAGCAGAGAATTAGGACAGGGTGAAAAACTGTTTTTT.

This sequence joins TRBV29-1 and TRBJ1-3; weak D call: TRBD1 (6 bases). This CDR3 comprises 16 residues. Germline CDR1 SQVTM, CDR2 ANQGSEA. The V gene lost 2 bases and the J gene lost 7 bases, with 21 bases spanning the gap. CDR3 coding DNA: TGCAGCGTTGAACCTGTCCCGGGACAACGGGTGAACACCATATATTTT. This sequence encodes CSVEPVPGQRVNTIYF.

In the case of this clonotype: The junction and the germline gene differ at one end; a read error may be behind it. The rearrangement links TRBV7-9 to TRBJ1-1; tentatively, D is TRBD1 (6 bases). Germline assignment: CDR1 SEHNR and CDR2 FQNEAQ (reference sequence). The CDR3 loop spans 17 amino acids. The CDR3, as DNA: TGTGCCAGCAGATTAGGGCGGTCTAGGGGGACGAACACTGAAGCTTTCTTT. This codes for CASRLGRSRGTNTEAFF.

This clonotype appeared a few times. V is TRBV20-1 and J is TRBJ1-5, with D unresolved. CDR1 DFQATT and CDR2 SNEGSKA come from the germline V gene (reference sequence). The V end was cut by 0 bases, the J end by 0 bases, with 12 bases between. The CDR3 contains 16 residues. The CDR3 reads CSARDPGGVSNQPQHF. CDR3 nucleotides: TGCAGTGCTAGAGATCCAGGAGGTGTTAGCAATCAGCCCCAGCATTTT.

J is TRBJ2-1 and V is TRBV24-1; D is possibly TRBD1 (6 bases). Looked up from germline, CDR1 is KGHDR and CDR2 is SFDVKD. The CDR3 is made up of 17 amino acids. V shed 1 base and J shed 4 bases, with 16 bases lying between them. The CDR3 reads CATSDFQGTTPYNEQFF. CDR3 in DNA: TGTGCCACCAGTGATTTCCAGGGGACCACCCCATACAATGAGCAGTTCTTC.

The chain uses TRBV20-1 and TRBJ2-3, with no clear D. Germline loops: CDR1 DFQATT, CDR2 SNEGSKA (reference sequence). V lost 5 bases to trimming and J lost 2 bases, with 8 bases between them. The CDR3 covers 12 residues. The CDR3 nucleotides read TGCAGTGCTCTATTGTCCACAGATACGCAGTATTTT. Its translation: CSALLSTDTQYF.

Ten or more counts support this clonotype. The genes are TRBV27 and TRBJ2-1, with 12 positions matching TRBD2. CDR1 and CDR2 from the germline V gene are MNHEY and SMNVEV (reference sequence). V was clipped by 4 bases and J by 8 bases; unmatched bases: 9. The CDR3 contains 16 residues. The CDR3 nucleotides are TGTGCCAGCAGTTGGGGTCGGTCTAGCGGGAGGGATGAGCAGTTCTTC. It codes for CASSWGRSSGRDEQFF.

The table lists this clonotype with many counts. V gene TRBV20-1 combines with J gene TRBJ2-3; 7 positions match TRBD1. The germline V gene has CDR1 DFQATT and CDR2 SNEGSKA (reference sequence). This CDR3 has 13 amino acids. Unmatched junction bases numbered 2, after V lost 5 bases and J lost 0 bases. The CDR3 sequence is CSARTGSTDTQYF. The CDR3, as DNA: TGCAGTGCTCGGACAGGTAGCACAGATACGCAGTATTTT.

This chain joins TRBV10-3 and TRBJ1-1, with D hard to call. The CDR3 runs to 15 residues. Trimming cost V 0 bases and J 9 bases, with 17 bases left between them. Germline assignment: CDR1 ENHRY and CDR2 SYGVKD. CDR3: CAISESDTRGLKAFF. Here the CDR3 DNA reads TGTGCCATCAGTGAGTCTGATACGCGTGGCCTAAAAGCTTTCTTT.

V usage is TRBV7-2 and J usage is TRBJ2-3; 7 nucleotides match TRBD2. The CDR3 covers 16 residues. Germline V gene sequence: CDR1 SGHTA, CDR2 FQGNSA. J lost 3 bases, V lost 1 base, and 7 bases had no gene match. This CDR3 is CASSLDASGGTDTQYF. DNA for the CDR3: TGTGCCAGCAGCTTAGATGCTAGCGGCGGTACAGATACGCAGTATTTT.

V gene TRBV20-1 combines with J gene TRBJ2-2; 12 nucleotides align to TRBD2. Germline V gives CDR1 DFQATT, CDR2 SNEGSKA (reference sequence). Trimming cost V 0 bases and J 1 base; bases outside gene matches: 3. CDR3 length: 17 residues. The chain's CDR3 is CSARDQTSGGNTGELFF. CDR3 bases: TGCAGTGCTAGAGATCAGACTAGCGGGGGGAACACCGGGGAGCTGTTTTTT.

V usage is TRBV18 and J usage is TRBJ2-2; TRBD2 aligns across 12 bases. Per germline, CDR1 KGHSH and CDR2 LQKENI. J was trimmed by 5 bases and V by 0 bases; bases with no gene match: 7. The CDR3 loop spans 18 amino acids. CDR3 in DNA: TGTGCCAGCTCACCACCCCTAGCGGGAGGGCCGGCTACCGGGGAGCTGTTTTTT. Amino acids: CASSPPLAGGPATGELFF.

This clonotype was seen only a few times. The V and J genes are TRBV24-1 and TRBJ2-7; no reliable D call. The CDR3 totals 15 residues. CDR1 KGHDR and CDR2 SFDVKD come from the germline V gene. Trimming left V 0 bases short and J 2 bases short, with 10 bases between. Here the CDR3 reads CATSDLTDTAYEQYF. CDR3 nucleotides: TGTGCCACCAGTGATTTGACAGATACTGCCTACGAGCAGTACTTC.

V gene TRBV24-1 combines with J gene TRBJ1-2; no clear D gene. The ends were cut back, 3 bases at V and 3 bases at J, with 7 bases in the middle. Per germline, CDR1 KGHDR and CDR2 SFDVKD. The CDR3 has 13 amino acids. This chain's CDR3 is CATSDGQHYGYTF. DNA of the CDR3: TGTGCCACCAGTGATGGGCAGCACTATGGCTACACCTTC.

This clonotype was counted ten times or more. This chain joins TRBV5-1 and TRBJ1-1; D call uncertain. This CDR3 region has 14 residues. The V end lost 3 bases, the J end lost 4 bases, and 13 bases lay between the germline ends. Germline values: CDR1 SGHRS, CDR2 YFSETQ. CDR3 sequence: CASSSTVGSTEAFF. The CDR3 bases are TGCGCCAGCAGCTCTACCGTCGGGAGCACTGAAGCTTTCTTT.

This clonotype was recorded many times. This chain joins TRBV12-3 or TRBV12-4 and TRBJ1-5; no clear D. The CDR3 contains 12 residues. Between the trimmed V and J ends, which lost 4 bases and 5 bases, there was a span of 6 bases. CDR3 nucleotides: TGTGCCAGCAGTTACACGGATCAGCCCCAGCATTTT. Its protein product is CASSYTDQPQHF.